The 21 T cell receptor beta chains below were found in one sample sequenced in a study of human T cells and chemical hapten exposure. Time point in this sample: pre-sensitization, week 0. Treatment reported: therapeutic diphenylcyclopropenone sensitization with weekly scalp DPC. Each CDR3 protein gets one entry after TCRdb re-called the RACE reads with MiXCR. The data contain 240,000 or so distinct CDR3 sequences, about 8.1% of them seen just once; the ten biggest clones take up approximately 2.3%. Here the sequenced sample was whole blood, taken in connection with sensitization to the hapten diphenylcyclopropenone (DPC). The receptors derive from a woman in her thirties or forties with alopecia areata. Some clones in this sample may be carry-over from other donors' samples.

A few counts support this clonotype. The CDR3 is CASSRAGTGVNYGYTF. The CDR3, as DNA: TGTGCCAGCAGCAGAGCCGGGACAGGGGTGAACTATGGCTACACCTTC. The chain combines TRBV9 with TRBJ1-2, with TRBD1 matching over 10 bases. CDR3 length: 16 amino acids. With 4 bases clipped from V and 2 bases from J, the junction kept 8 bases outside the gene matches. In germline, CDR1 is SGDLS, CDR2 YYNGEE.

This clonotype was counted a few times. The chain couples TRBV12-3 or TRBV12-4 to TRBJ2-3, with D possibly matching TRBD1 (5 bases). The CDR3 loop spans 15 amino acids. V dropped 6 bases and J dropped 0 bases, with 13 bases sitting between them. The CDR3 bases are TGTGCCAGCAGCTACAGGAGCTTTAGCACAGATACGCAGTATTTT. Residues: CASSYRSFSTDTQYF.

This clonotype came up a few times. V gene TRBV27 combines with J gene TRBJ2-7, with 7 bases identical to TRBD1. Germline values: CDR1 MNHEY, CDR2 SMNVEV (reference sequence). J gave up 3 bases and V 2 bases, and 7 bases lay outside the gene matches. This CDR3 is 15 amino acids long. CDR3 protein: CASSLKPGQSYEQYF. Here the CDR3 DNA reads TGTGCCAGCAGTTTAAAGCCGGGACAGAGCTACGAGCAGTACTTC.

This clonotype appeared a few times. The chain links TRBV3-1 to TRBJ2-4; 9 bases match TRBD1. V shed 3 bases and J 6 bases; nucleotides not matched to a gene: 6. In germline, CDR1 is LGHDT, CDR2 YNNKEL (reference sequence). The CDR3 extends over 15 amino acids. In DNA form, the CDR3 reads TGTGCCAGCAGCCAGGGGGACAGGGCTGGAAACATTCAGTACTTC. Its translation is CASSQGDRAGNIQYF.

This clonotype was counted only a few times. The V call is TRBV12-3 or TRBV12-4, the J call TRBJ1-5; TRBD1 matches at 9 bases. This CDR3 region has 16 residues. The ends lost 5 bases at V and 4 bases at J; junction bases unmatched: 9. Written as DNA, the CDR3 is TGTGCCAGCAGTCGACGCGGGACAGGGAAAAATCAGCCCCAGCATTTT. Protein product: CASSRRGTGKNQPQHF.

This clonotype is a singleton in its sample. A much larger clonotype is one base distant, so this may be a read error. The V and J genes are TRBV7-2 and TRBJ2-6; maybe TRBD1 (5 bases). Germline V lookup: CDR1 SGHTA, CDR2 FQGNSA. The CDR3 loop spans 15 amino acids. CDR3 loop: CASSLGPTGANVPTF. CDR3 in DNA: TGTGCCAGCAGCTTAGGACCCACTGGGGCCAACGTCCCGACTTTC. Full variable domain (outside the CDR3, taken from reference TRBV7-2 and TRBJ2-6): GAGVSQSPSNKVTEKGKDVELRCDPISGHTALYWYRQSLGQGLEFLIYFQGNSAPDKSGLPSDRFSAERTGGSVSTLTIQRTQQEDSAVYLCASSLGPTGANVPTFGAGSRLTVL.

The chain couples TRBV27 to TRBJ2-3; D is perhaps TRBD1 (6 bases). Germline V gene data show CDR1 as MNHEY and CDR2 as SMNVEV (reference sequence). Trimming cost V 7 bases and J 0 bases, with 14 bases left between them. The CDR3 totals 15 residues. The CDR3 loop reads CASTPRGESTDTQYF. For the CDR3, the DNA is TGTGCCAGCACCCCCAGGGGCGAGAGCACAGATACGCAGTATTTT.

The chain joins TRBV20-1 to TRBJ2-7; TRBD2 matches 12 bases. Germline V gene lookup returns CDR1 DFQATT and CDR2 SNEGSKA (reference sequence). The ends lost 5 bases at V and 0 bases at J; junction bases unmatched: 2. This CDR3 comprises 14 residues. CDR3 sequence (DNA): TGCAGTGCTTCGGGACTAGCGGGCTCCTACGAGCAGTACTTC. This translates into CSASGLAGSYEQYF.

V gene TRBV20-1 combines with J gene TRBJ2-1, with TRBD2 as a possible D gene (6 bases). This CDR3 is built from 14 residues. With 5 bases removed from V and 6 bases from J, the gap between germline ends came to 17 bases. From germline, CDR1 is DFQATT and CDR2 SNEGSKA (reference sequence). CDR3 sequence: CSARRLGDFNEQFF. Here the CDR3 DNA reads TGCAGTGCTCGCAGGTTAGGGGACTTCAATGAGCAGTTCTTC.

This clonotype was counted ten times or more. The chain links TRBV4-1 to TRBJ2-3; 9 bases align to TRBD1. This CDR3 spans 18 amino acids. Germline loops: CDR1 MGHRA, CDR2 YSYEKL. Trimming at V came to 4 bases and at J to 6 bases, leaving 17 bases not matched to a gene. CDR3 loop: CASSPSSRTGALLDTQYF. The DNA of the CDR3 is TGCGCCAGCAGCCCGTCCTCCCGGACAGGGGCTCTCCTGGATACGCAGTATTTT.

This chain connects TRBV7-9 to TRBJ1-4; D is uncertain. The CDR3 length is 14 residues. Trimming pared 2 bases from V and 9 bases from J, leaving 13 bases between. Germline V gene data show CDR1 as SEHNR and CDR2 as FQNEAQ (reference sequence). In DNA, the CDR3 is TGTGCCAGCAGCTTATTACGGCTGTCTAAAAAACTGTTTTTT. This encodes CASSLLRLSKKLFF.

This clonotype was seen at least ten times. The chain combines TRBV6-5 with TRBJ1-2, with 9 bases matching TRBD1. Trimming took 5 bases from V and 8 from J; bases not matched to a gene: 12. This CDR3 comprises 15 residues. Germline assignment: CDR1 MNHEY and CDR2 SVGAGI. CDR3: CASSHRGQGRGGYTF. The DNA for the CDR3 is TGTGCCAGCAGTCACAGGGGGCAAGGGAGAGGGGGCTACACCTTC.

The chain carries TRBV6-2 or TRBV6-3 and TRBJ2-3; D uncertain. The CDR3 length is 16 residues. Trimming removed 6 bases from V and 6 bases from J, with 22 bases in between. CDR1 and CDR2 from the germline V gene are MNHEY and SVGEGT. Here the CDR3 reads CASSRTVRHPTDTQYF. CDR3 nucleotides: TGTGCCAGCAGCCGGACCGTCCGCCACCCCACGGATACGCAGTATTTT.

This clonotype was detected only a few times. The V gene is TRBV4-2, the J gene TRBJ2-1; possibly TRBD2 for D (5 bases). Germline CDR1 is LGHNA and CDR2 is YNFKEQ. The CDR3 spans 17 residues. With 0 bases removed from V and 2 bases from J, the gap between germline ends came to 14 bases. CDR3 sequence (DNA): TGTGCCAGCAGCCAAGATAGAACCTCGGAGGCCTACAATGAGCAGTTCTTC. This codes for CASSQDRTSEAYNEQFF.

This clonotype has a handful of counts. The rearrangement links TRBV11-1 to TRBJ2-3, with 10 bases aligning to TRBD2. V was pared by 1 base and J by 6 bases, with 7 bases of the junction left unmatched. The CDR3 is 16 residues long. CDR1 is SGHAT and CDR2 is FQDESV in the germline V gene (reference sequence). Written as DNA, the CDR3 is TGTGCCAGCAGCTTAGGAGCTAGCGGGAGCGGTGATACGCAGTATTTT. It encodes CASSLGASGSGDTQYF.

CDR3 nucleotides: TGTGCCAGCAGCCCCCGACGGAGCTCTGGAAACACCATATATTTT. Amino acids: CASSPRRSSGNTIYF. The chain links TRBV7-9 to TRBJ1-3; D is unclear. Trimming left V 5 bases short and J 0 bases short, with 11 bases between. The germline V gene encodes CDR1 SEHNR and CDR2 FQNEAQ (reference sequence). This CDR3 region has 15 residues. Using reference TRBV7-9 and TRBJ1-3 for the parts outside the CDR3, the full variable domain is DTGVSQNPRHKITKRGQNVTFRCDPISEHNRLYWYRQTLGQGPEFLTYFQNEAQLEKSRLLSDRFSAERPKGSFSTLEIQRTEQGDSAMYLCASSPRRSSGNTIYFGEGSWLTVV.

This clonotype was picked up one time. The V call is TRBV7-8, the J call TRBJ2-3, with D maybe TRBD2 (6 bases). The CDR3 length is 14 residues. In germline, CDR1 is SGHVS, CDR2 FQNEAQ. Deletions cut 8 bases from V and 0 bases from J, with 12 bases between. CDR3 coding DNA: TGTGCCAGCCTCCGGCGGGGCAGCACAGATACGCAGTATTTT. Its protein product is CASLRRGSTDTQYF. The entire variable domain, with the rest obtained from reference TRBV7-8 and TRBJ2-3, is as follows: GAGVSQSPRYKVAKRGQDVALRCDPISGHVSLFWYQQALGQGPEFLTYFQNEAQLDKSGLPSDRFFAERPEGSVSTLKIQRTQQEDSAVYLCASLRRGSTDTQYFGPGTRLTVL.

This clonotype was detected a few times. The chain carries TRBV10-3 and TRBJ2-3; 7 nucleotides match TRBD2. V lost 0 bases to trimming and J lost 1 base; unmatched junction nucleotides: 4. Germline CDR1 reads ENHRY; CDR2 reads SYGVKD. The CDR3 loop spans 16 amino acids. DNA for the CDR3: TGTGCCATCAGTGAGTCGGGAGCGGGACGCACAGATACGCAGTATTTT. Translation: CAISESGAGRTDTQYF.

Only a few counts were recorded for this clonotype. The rearrangement links TRBV10-3 to TRBJ2-3; D gene uncertain. This CDR3 contains 11 residues. CDR1 is ENHRY and CDR2 is SYGVKD in the germline V gene. V lost 2 bases and J 5 bases, leaving 2 bases between the germline ends. The CDR3 nucleotides are TGTGCCATCAGTGAGCGAGATACGCAGTATTTT. Translated: CAISERDTQYF.

The chain joins TRBV2 to TRBJ2-2; D gene unclear. Germline lookup yields CDR1 SNHLY and CDR2 FYNNEI. V was cut by 6 bases and J by 2 bases, with 13 bases left in between. The CDR3 contains 15 residues. Here the CDR3 reads CASRLNSLNTGELFF. The CDR3 DNA is TGTGCCAGCAGGTTGAACAGCCTAAACACCGGGGAGCTGTTTTTT. The variable domain in full, completed from reference TRBV2 and TRBJ2-2, reads EPEVTQTPSHQVTQMGQEVILRCVPISNHLYFYWYRQILGQKVEFLVSFYNNEISEKSEIFDDQFSVERPDGSNFTLKIRSTKLEDSAMYFCASRLNSLNTGELFFGEGSRLTVL.

The CDR3 DNA sequence: TGTGCCAGCAGTTACGCGGGGGCCCGGCAGTTCTTC. Translating gives CASSYAGARQFF. The chain carries TRBV6-2 or TRBV6-3 and TRBJ2-1; possible D gene TRBD2, 7 bases. Deletions cut 2 bases from V and 12 bases from J, with 11 bases between. The germline gives CDR1 MNHEY, CDR2 SVGEGT. This CDR3 spans 12 amino acids.